Following are 18 T cell receptor beta chains from one sample sequenced in a study of monozygotic twins with inflammatory bowel disease. With the 5' RACE reads reprocessed, TCRdb shows one record per CDR3 protein and no DNA. The sample data list approximately 390,000 distinct CDR3 sequences. The sequencing sample was made of blood. These receptor sequences come from a human donor with ulcerative colitis or Crohn's disease, or a healthy co-twin of an affected twin (not recorded which).

The CDR3 sequence: CASTPSRGGGYNEQFF. The rearrangement uses TRBV6-2 or TRBV6-3 and TRBJ2-1; TCRdb gives TRBD1 as the D gene, but with no DNA this cannot be confirmed. The CDR3 consists of 16 residues. The germline V gene has CDR1 MNHEY and CDR2 SVGEGT.

This CDR3 reads CAWSSGRFSKNIQYF. The rearrangement uses TRBV30 and TRBJ2-4. The length of the CDR3 is 15 residues. Germline CDR1 GTSNPN, CDR2 SVGIG (reference sequence).

The genes are TRBV5-1 and TRBJ2-1; TCRdb selects TRBD1, and the lack of DNA leaves this call unchecked. This CDR3 has 15 amino acids. Germline assignment: CDR1 SGHRS and CDR2 YFSETQ. Here the CDR3 reads CASSDGFPPANEQFF. Combining the CDR3 with reference TRBV5-1 and TRBJ2-1 gives the whole variable domain KAGVTQTPRYLIKTRGQQVTLSCSPISGHRSVSWYQQTPGQGLQFLFEYFSETQRNKGNFPGRFSGRQFSNSRSEMNVSTLELGDSALYLCASSDGFPPANEQFFGPGTRLTVL.

The chain is built from TRBV20-1 and TRBJ2-1. CDR3 length: 14 residues. Germline V gene lookup returns CDR1 DFQATT and CDR2 SNEGSKA (reference sequence). CDR3 amino acids: CSANPREYYNEQFF.

The rearrangement joins TRBV10-2 to TRBJ2-1. Germline V gene sequence: CDR1 WSHSY, CDR2 SAAADI. CDR3 size: 16 residues. The CDR3 loop is CASSEGRWSAHNEQFF.

The genes are TRBV29-1 and TRBJ1-5; TCRdb indicates TRBD1, and absent DNA this call remains unverified. In germline, CDR1 is SQVTM, CDR2 ANQGSEA. The CDR3 is 14 residues long. The CDR3 sequence is CSLNRGAGNQPQHF.

The chain joins TRBV11-2 to TRBJ2-7; TCRdb's D gene call, TRBD2, goes unchecked for lack of DNA. The length of the CDR3 is 17 residues. Germline CDR1 and CDR2: SGHAT and FQNNGV. The CDR3 is CASSYTDSPLALYEQYF.

The V and J genes are TRBV3-1 and TRBJ1-1; the D call from TCRdb, TRBD1, cannot be confirmed without DNA. Germline-derived CDR1 and CDR2 are LGHDT and YNNKEL (reference sequence). The CDR3 has 16 amino acids. The CDR3 spells CASSQRFAGGNTEAFF.

The chain employs TRBV7-2 and TRBJ2-3. The CDR3 has 14 amino acids. Germline loops: CDR1 SGHTA, CDR2 FQGNSA. Here the CDR3 reads CASSLPTLTDTQYF.

V and J are TRBV10-3 and TRBJ2-5. CDR3 length equals 13 residues. Germline CDR1 ENHRY, CDR2 SYGVKD. The CDR3 is CAISESKVETQYF.

The J gene is TRBJ2-3, the V gene TRBV11-1; TCRdb gives TRBD2 as the D gene, but with no DNA this cannot be confirmed. Germline V gene data show CDR1 as SGHAT and CDR2 as FQDESV (reference sequence). There are 19 residues in the CDR3. This CDR3 reads CASSFTRLAGGIDTDTQYF.

The chain is built from TRBV5-1 and TRBJ2-1; checking the TCRdb D call of TRBD2 is not possible without DNA. Looked up from germline, CDR1 is SGHRS and CDR2 is YFSETQ. The CDR3 is 14 amino acids. The CDR3 sequence is CASSVERTRGFQFF.

The chain joins TRBV18 to TRBJ1-5; there is no DNA to check the TCRdb D call of TRBD1. The CDR3 is 18 residues long. In germline, CDR1 is KGHSH, CDR2 LQKENI. The chain's CDR3 is CASSPQPTGVYSNQPQHF.

The chain links TRBV3-1 to TRBJ2-1; TCRdb picks TRBD1, but there is no DNA to check that call. The CDR3 extends over 12 amino acids. Germline CDR1 LGHDT, CDR2 YNNKEL (reference sequence). The CDR3 sequence is CASSQAERGQFF.

The chain combines TRBV13 with TRBJ1-6. CDR1 is PRHDT and CDR2 is FYEKMQ in the germline V gene (reference sequence). The CDR3 runs to 14 residues. The CDR3: CASSFRSLGSPLHF.

This chain connects TRBV12-3 or TRBV12-4 to TRBJ2-3; TCRdb proposes TRBD2, but this gene call is untestable without DNA. This CDR3 has 14 amino acids. The chain's CDR3 is CASTGGQVVDTQYF.

CDR3 in amino acids: CASSEEGGAGPYGYTF. The V and J genes are TRBV10-2 and TRBJ1-2; the D call of TRBD1 rests on TCRdb alone, since no DNA is present to check it. The CDR3 sequence is 16 residues long. Germline loops: CDR1 WSHSY, CDR2 SAAADI.

The rearrangement links TRBV12-3 or TRBV12-4 to TRBJ1-1. This CDR3 is 13 amino acids long. This CDR3 is CATTRISNTEAFF.